Below are 18 T cell receptor beta chains sequenced from a single sample in a study of glioma-infiltrating T cells after dendritic cell vaccination. Described time point: after dendritic cell vaccination, including at tumor progression/relapse. Clones were read by immunoSEQ multiplex PCR, and TCRdb kept only the in-frame ones, dropping some. Of about 24,000 clones in the sample, 89% were seen once. This material consisted of blood, taken after dendritic cell vaccination. These receptor sequences come from a human donor with glioblastoma.

The chain employs TRBV6-6 and TRBJ1-1; 7 nucleotides agree with TRBD1. The CDR3 has 13 amino acids. The J segment lost 7 bases and the V segment lost 2 bases, leaving 4 bases of the junction unmatched. Germline-derived CDR1 and CDR2 are MNHNY and SVGAGI (reference sequence). The CDR3 loop reads CASSYPGTDEAFF. The CDR3 DNA reads as TGTGCCAGCAGTTACCCAGGGACAGATGAAGCTTTCTTT.

The chain recombines TRBV4-2 with TRBJ2-2; D is unresolved. Germline lookup yields CDR1 LGHNA and CDR2 YNFKEQ. The CDR3 has 13 residues. The ends were cut back, 2 bases at V and 8 bases at J, with 9 bases in the middle. CDR3 sequence (DNA): TGTGCCAGCAGCCAAATCATAGCAGGGGAGCTGTTTTTT. Translating it yields CASSQIIAGELFF.

DNA for the CDR3: TGCGCCAGCAGCCACCTTCAGGGATCCTACGAGCAGTACTTC. This sequence encodes CASSHLQGSYEQYF. The chain combines TRBV4-1 with TRBJ2-7, with D possibly matching TRBD1 (5 bases). CDR3 length: 14 amino acids. Germline V lookup: CDR1 MGHRA, CDR2 YSYEKL. Between the trimmed V and J ends, which lost 3 bases and 1 base, there was a span of 10 bases.

This clone came up a few times. This chain connects TRBV7-2 to TRBJ2-1, with D perhaps matching TRBD1 (5 bases). Germline assignment: CDR1 SGHTA and CDR2 FQGNSA. Trimming pared 0 bases from V and 1 base from J, leaving 10 bases between. This CDR3 is 16 amino acids long. Written as DNA, the CDR3 is TGTGCCAGCAGCTTAGCTGGGCCAGGGTCCTACAATGAGCAGTTCTTC. Translating gives CASSLAGPGSYNEQFF.

The chain joins TRBV5-1 to TRBJ2-1; weak D call: TRBD1 (6 bases). Germline lookup yields CDR1 SGHRS and CDR2 YFSETQ. The CDR3 totals 15 residues. V was shortened by 0 bases and J by 2 bases, with 9 bases between the two germline ends. CDR3 sequence reads: CASSLEAGAYNEQFF. The CDR3 nucleotides are TGCGCCAGCAGCTTGGAGGCAGGGGCCTACAATGAGCAGTTCTTC.

V gene TRBV4-1 combines with J gene TRBJ2-3, with D possibly being TRBD1 (6 bases). The CDR3 length is 15 residues. Germline CDR1 MGHRA, CDR2 YSYEKL. The V and J ends lost 0 bases and 13 bases respectively, with 20 bases between them. The CDR3 region has the DNA TGCGCCAGCAGCCAAGATCGTTCGGAAGGGACACCCAAGTATTTT. This encodes CASSQDRSEGTPKYF.

The chain joins TRBV5-1 to TRBJ1-1; D call uncertain. V was cut by 4 bases and J by 3 bases, with 13 bases left in between. The germline V gene encodes CDR1 SGHRS and CDR2 YFSETQ. CDR3 length equals 14 residues. The CDR3 loop reads CASSPVTDYTEAFF. CDR3 sequence (DNA): TGCGCCAGCAGCCCGGTGACCGACTACACTGAAGCTTTCTTT.

The J gene is TRBJ2-7, the V gene TRBV7-2, with 9 positions matching TRBD2. Germline loops: CDR1 SGHTA, CDR2 FQGNSA. V shed 6 bases and J 2 bases; nucleotides not matched to a gene: 11. The CDR3 has 16 amino acids. CDR3 amino acids: CASRIRSLAGTYEQYF. CDR3 coding DNA: TGTGCCAGCAGAATTAGGAGCCTAGCGGGGACCTACGAGCAGTACTTC.

This chain uses TRBV6-5 with TRBJ1-5; 10 bases agree with TRBD1. Per the germline V gene, CDR1 is MNHEY and CDR2 is SVGAGI. The CDR3 has 14 amino acids. The J segment lost 4 bases and the V segment lost 6 bases, leaving 3 bases of the junction unmatched. The CDR3 DNA sequence: TGTGCCAGCAGATCGGGACAGGGGAATCAGCCCCAGCATTTT. The encoded protein is CASRSGQGNQPQHF.

The gene calls are TRBV6-5 and TRBJ2-7, with D maybe TRBD1 (6 bases). The length of the CDR3 is 15 residues. V was clipped by 2 bases and J by 4 bases, with 15 bases between them. Germline values: CDR1 MNHEY, CDR2 SVGAGI. The CDR3 nucleotides read TGTGCCAGCAGTTACGCGACAGGTACTATTTACGAGCAGTACTTC. As protein: CASSYATGTIYEQYF.

This clone was counted a single time. The sample holds other DNA sequences that translate to the same CDR3. The rearrangement links TRBV2 to TRBJ2-5; 8 bases line up with TRBD2. CDR1 and CDR2 (germline): SNHLY, FYNNEI. V lost 5 bases, J lost 3 bases, and 2 bases stayed unmatched. The CDR3 totals 13 residues. The CDR3 here is CASSTGGKETQYF. For the CDR3, the DNA is TGTGCCAGCAGTACGGGGGGGAAAGAGACCCAGTACTTC.

The chain combines TRBV6-5 with TRBJ1-3, with D unresolved. Germline V CDR1 and CDR2: MNHEY, SVGAGI. The CDR3 length is 11 residues. The V gene lost 5 bases and the J gene lost 8 bases, with 7 bases spanning the gap. CDR3 protein: CASSDRDTIYF. The DNA of the CDR3 is TGTGCCAGCAGTGATCGGGACACCATATATTTT.

This sequence joins TRBV7-2 and TRBJ2-1, with a possible D match to TRBD2 (7 bases). Germline loops: CDR1 SGHTA, CDR2 FQGNSA. V was cut by 5 bases and J by 2 bases, with 13 bases left in between. This CDR3 has 15 amino acids. The CDR3 loop reads CASSERGAAYNEQFF. The CDR3, as DNA: TGTGCCAGCAGCGAACGGGGGGCCGCCTACAATGAGCAGTTCTTC.

V and J are TRBV5-5 and TRBJ2-5; 7 nucleotides agree with TRBD2. V shed 6 bases, J shed 1 base, and the junction held 12 bases outside the gene matches. In germline, CDR1 is SGHKS, CDR2 YYEKEE (reference sequence). CDR3 length equals 16 residues. This CDR3 is CASTRAWASGQETQYF. The CDR3 nucleotides are TGTGCCAGCACCCGAGCCTGGGCTAGCGGCCAAGAGACCCAGTACTTC.

This rearrangement joins TRBV15 to TRBJ1-1; D is unresolved. The CDR3 extends over 13 amino acids. With 1 base removed from V and 1 base from J, the gap between germline ends came to 4 bases. Germline V lookup: CDR1 LNHNV, CDR2 YYDKDF (reference sequence). CDR3 region: CATSRGANTEAFF. For the CDR3, the DNA is TGTGCCACCAGCAGAGGAGCGAACACTGAAGCTTTCTTT.

This clone was seen once. V and J are TRBV4-1 and TRBJ1-1; D unclear. The V gene lost 4 bases and the J gene lost 4 bases, with 13 bases spanning the gap. This CDR3 is 14 amino acids long. From germline, CDR1 is MGHRA and CDR2 YSYEKL. The CDR3 DNA reads TGCGCCAGCAGCCGAACGGCGACTAGCACTGAAGCTTTCTTT. Translated: CASSRTATSTEAFF.

The rearrangement links TRBV6-1 to TRBJ1-5; tentatively, D is TRBD1 (5 bases). CDR1 is MNHNS, CDR2 SASEGT, per germline. This CDR3 has 15 residues. The V end lost 7 bases, the J end lost 0 bases, and 13 bases lay between the germline ends. The CDR3 coding sequence is TGTGCCAGCAATGGGAGGGGTTATAGCAATCAGCCCCAGCATTTT. It yields the protein CASNGRGYSNQPQHF.

This chain joins TRBV7-2 and TRBJ2-1; TRBD2 might be the D (5 bases). CDR3 size: 14 residues. CDR1 and CDR2 from the germline V gene are SGHTA and FQGNSA. V was pared by 4 bases and J by 3 bases, with 10 bases between. This CDR3 is CASSSQDFYNEQFF. The CDR3 DNA reads TGTGCCAGCAGCTCCCAGGACTTCTACAATGAGCAGTTCTTC.